The present entry profiles one T cell receptor beta chain with its context. It has no known antigen specificity. One base away there is no much larger clone; base qualities are not given. Trimming at the junction amounts to 4 bases on V and 0 bases on J, and the germline ends lie 8 bases apart. The germline V gene provides CDR1 SGHRS and CDR2 YFSETQ. The cysteine opens and the phenylalanine closes a CDR3 of 13 amino acids. The CDR3 DNA has 39 bases and is translated from base 1. Preparation of the library involved the immunoSEQ multiplex PCR assay. Alongside multiparametric flow cytometry, deep sequencing of rearranged TCR beta loci was used to profile the T cell repertoires. TCRdb's version of the immuneACCESS table is confined to in-frame rearrangements and falls short of the full clone set. An unresolved V gene accounts for under half of the shortfall where checked; the remainder is of unknown origin. Recorded for this sample are approximately 24,000 clones; 90% of them occurred a single time. Approximately 0.74% of the sample belongs to the ten largest clones.

The data originate from a study of lymphopenia after photon versus proton radiotherapy (dated 2019 in TCRdb). A note on the overall study: In patients with gastrointestinal tumors who developed high-grade lymphopenia, the study compared the immunological effects of photon radiation therapy with those of proton radiation therapy. The study aimed to characterize how the two radiation modalities differ in their impact on the immune system. The 15 to 25 patients in the cohort had gastrointestinal tumors, were treated with either photon or proton therapy, and subsequently developed lymphopenia.

The investigation overall reported the following: Across the cohort, a larger post-nadir drop in TCR diversity was inversely correlated with overall survival time among patients who died. Once the lymphocyte count had reached its nadir, the repertoires of photon-treated patients showed oligoclonal expansion, particularly of CD8+ Temra cells, and this expansion drove the decline in diversity. The survival association was assessed only in patients who died, and better survival with proton therapy was presented by the authors as a possibility rather than a demonstrated result. During treatment, patients who received photon therapy lost naive T cells and TCR diversity and gained effector/memory populations, whereas patients who received proton therapy remained relatively stable.

The input for sequencing was peripheral blood, taken from a patient treated with photon-based radiotherapy. This TCR derives from a woman aged 45-65 years with cholangiocarcinoma. This receptor chain uses TRBV5-1 and TRBJ2-7; a weak D assignment points to TRBD2 (5 bases agree). CDR3 protein: CASSADFSYEQYF. The nucleotide sequence reads TGCGCCAGCAGCGCGGACTTCTCCTACGAGCAGTACTTC.